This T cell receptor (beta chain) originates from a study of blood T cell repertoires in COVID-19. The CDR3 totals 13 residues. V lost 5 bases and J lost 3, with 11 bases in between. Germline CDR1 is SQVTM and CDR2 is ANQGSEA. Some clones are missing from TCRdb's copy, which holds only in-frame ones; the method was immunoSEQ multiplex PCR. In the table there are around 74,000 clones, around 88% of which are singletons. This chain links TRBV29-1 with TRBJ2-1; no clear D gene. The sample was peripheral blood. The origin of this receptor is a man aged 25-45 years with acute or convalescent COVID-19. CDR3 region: CSVWSASYNEQFF. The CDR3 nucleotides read TGCAGCGTTTGGAGTGCTAGCTACAATGAGCAGTTCTTC.